These T cell receptor beta chains were read from a single sample in a study of long-term antiretroviral therapy in people with HIV. The method was immunoSEQ multiplex PCR; TCRdb's version includes in-frame clones alone and lacks a portion of them. The sample holds over 30,000 clones, roughly 80% seen once. The material sequenced was unsorted PBMCs, taken 1.9 years after starting antiretroviral therapy. The origin of the receptors is a young man with HIV. Both conserved end residues are trimmed from each CDR3. D genes are given only for firm matches. Only some rows state a clone size, as once, few, many or a class for expanded clones.

TRBJ1-2 13 - TRBD1 TRBV10-3 ASATGAGDNYGYT
TRBJ2-1 14 - TRBD1 TRBV2 ASSDLGQGEYDEQF
TRBJ1-5 11 - - TRBV6-1 ASSWTVNQPQH
TRBJ1-6 15 - TRBD1 TRBV28 ASSSAGDSYPLSPLH
TRBJ2-7 12 - TRBD1 TRBV6-5 ASSRDSKWHEQY
TRBJ1-2 13 once - TRBV7-8 ASSLALDAVEGYT
TRBJ2-3 12 - - TRBV5-6 ASSLWVHTDTQY
TRBJ1-1 14 - - TRBV19 ASSSSPTGSSTEAF
TRBJ1-4 13 once TRBD1 TRBV2 ASSGGQVAGEKLF
TRBJ2-3 18 - TRBD2 TRBV13 ASSCVGTSGGESYTDTQY
TRBJ2-5 9 - - TRBV19 AAGGQETQY
TRBJ2-3 12 - TRBD2 TRBV6-4 ASSIGGGTDTQY
TRBJ2-3 13 once - TRBV28 ASTSRGLSTDTQY
TRBJ1-3 16 - TRBD1 TRBV11-1 ASSQPRRQGAVGNTIY
TRBJ1-2 11 few - TRBV18 ASSPTTRDGYT
TRBJ1-3 14 - - TRBV28 ASTLGGALSGNTIY
TRBJ2-2 10 - - TRBV27 ASSFGGGELF
TRBJ1-4 12 - TRBD1 TRBV7-2 ASGGRQGYEKLF
TRBJ2-7 13 few TRBD1 TRBV9 ASSRDRDRVREQY
TRBJ2-3 11 - - TRBV25-1 ASPAGAGDTQY
TRBJ1-1 11 - - TRBV11-2 ASSLGGASEAF
TRBJ2-5 15 - TRBD1 TRBV11-2 ASSLAPGTGTRETQY
TRBJ2-3 15 - TRBD2 TRBV7-8 ASSLRSGGAGRDTQY
TRBJ1-3 13 - - TRBV28 ASSLSPDLGNTIY
TRBJ2-5 11 - - TRBV18 ASSPGTKETQY
TRBJ2-2 13 - TRBD1 TRBV10-2 ASSATGADTGELF